Described below is a single TCR beta chain sequence and its context. Its antigen is not known. The CDR3 has 14 amino acids. The germline V gene has CDR1 SGHRS and CDR2 YFSETQ. V was pared by 0 bases and J by 5 bases, with 6 bases between. Treatment meaning: approximately nine-day PBMC culture with coronavirus spike peptide pools or control peptides (ViraFEST assay). Via ViraFEST, peptide pools expanded antigen-specific T cells before TCR sequencing. Each well held a few million PBMCs in IL-2 (approximately 10 IU/ml) medium with roughly 9.7 ug/ml peptide pools. The data originate from a study of vaccination and CD4 T cells after COVID-19. Researchers used the Oncomine TCR Beta short-read assay to sequence DNA from cultured CD4+ T cells. Each CDR3 protein gets one entry after TCRdb re-called the PCR reads with MiXCR. The repertoire has roughly 20,000 distinct CDR3 sequences, roughly 50% of them found once; the top ten carry less than 3.5%.

The material was CD4+ T cells from blood, cultured in vitro, obtained after SARS-CoV-2 vaccination. The origin of this receptor is a human donor who had recovered from COVID-19. The J gene is TRBJ1-6, the V gene TRBV5-1, with D hard to call. The CDR3 sequence: CASSLGQDNSPLHF. DNA for the CDR3: TGCGCCAGCAGCTTGGGTCAGGATAATTCACCCCTCCACTTT.